The clone carrying this TCR beta chain was seen a handful of times. The data were obtained in a study of blood T cell repertoires in COVID-19. Study information: Sites in the United States, Italy and Spain provided acute and convalescent COVID-19 samples. In each case, the material was cDNA or gDNA derived from T cells, B-cell-depleted T cells, or PBMCs.

Methods used by the authors: Nucleated cell counts were estimated from reference gene primer amplification. Method: immunoSEQ multiplex PCR; TCRdb's copy keeps in-frame clones and lacks some. D and trimming were read from the DNA, whereas the V and J calls and clone size are those reported in that table. In the table there are under 150,000 clones, over 80% of which are singletons. The V and J ends lost 6 bases and 8 bases respectively, with 14 bases between them. Germline V gives CDR1 KGHSH, CDR2 LQKENI. The CDR3 runs to 13 residues. The sequenced material came from peripheral blood. The source of this sequence is a middle-aged man with active or convalescent COVID-19. The chain employs TRBV18 and TRBJ1-5; no reliable D call. The CDR3 coding sequence is TGTGCCAGCTCCGAACGGGTGATCGAGCCCCAGCATTTT. It translates to CASSERVIEPQHF.